The 23 T cell receptor beta chains listed next were all sequenced from one sample in a study of identical twins. MiXCR, applied by TCRdb to the 5' RACE reads, yields one record per CDR3 protein. The sample lists around 670,000 distinct CDR3 sequences; 5.5% to 7.5% were seen once. The sample taken for sequencing was naive T cells sorted from blood. The receptors were sampled from a man aged 18 to 29 in good health.

This clonotype was counted a few times. The chain couples TRBV10-2 to TRBJ2-3; maybe TRBD2 (6 bases). This CDR3 is built from 16 residues. CDR1 and CDR2 (germline): WSHSY, SAAADI. Trimming took off 7 bases at V and 3 bases at J, with 20 bases between the two ends. For the CDR3, the DNA is TGCGCCAGCAATCAAATGGAGGGTCTGGTGACAGATACGCAGTATTTT. Translating it yields CASNQMEGLVTDTQYF.

The rearrangement links TRBV6-5 to TRBJ1-5, with D possibly being TRBD1 (5 bases). V lost 1 base to trimming and J lost 6 bases, with 10 bases between them. This CDR3 has 14 residues. In germline, CDR1 is MNHEY, CDR2 SVGAGI. CDR3 protein: CASSYYGDGQPQHF. In DNA form, the CDR3 reads TGTGCCAGCAGTTACTATGGGGACGGTCAGCCCCAGCATTTT.

This clonotype was seen repeatedly, ten times or more. V is TRBV7-6 and J is TRBJ2-1; perhaps TRBD1 as D (5 bases). Trimming pared 1 base from V and 7 bases from J, leaving 17 bases between. The CDR3 is 16 amino acids. Germline CDR1 is SGHVS and CDR2 is FNYEAQ. The CDR3 region is CASSLGGQGIGNEQFF. The DNA of the CDR3 is TGTGCCAGCAGCTTAGGGGGCCAGGGAATAGGAAATGAGCAGTTCTTC.

This clonotype has at least ten counts. The rearrangement uses TRBV20-1 and TRBJ2-5; D perhaps matches TRBD1 (8 bases). This CDR3 has 16 residues. The V end was cut by 6 bases, the J end by 4 bases, with 24 bases between. Germline V gene data show CDR1 as DFQATT and CDR2 as SNEGSKA (reference sequence). The CDR3, as DNA: TGCAGTGCATCTACAGGGGGGGGGACCCGAGGAGAGACCCAGTACTTC. Protein: CSASTGGGTRGETQYF.

This clonotype has just a few counts. CDR3 protein: CASSRPRGSGHDEQFF. In DNA form, the CDR3 reads TGTGCCAGCAGCCGACCTCGGGGCTCGGGTCACGATGAGCAGTTCTTC. The rearrangement uses TRBV3-1 and TRBJ2-1, with D possibly being TRBD1 or TRBD2 (5 bases each). This CDR3 comprises 16 residues. CDR1 and CDR2 from the germline V gene are LGHDT and YNNKEL (reference sequence). V lost 4 bases, J lost 8 bases, and 21 bases lay in between.

This clonotype occurred many times. V and J are TRBV28 and TRBJ2-1; weak D call: TRBD2 (5 bases). Germline V gene sequence: CDR1 MDHEN, CDR2 SYDVKM. V gave up 8 bases and J gave up 8 bases, with 13 bases separating them. The CDR3 runs to 12 residues. Here the CDR3 DNA reads TGTGCCAGCCTCGGTGCGGGTTATGAGCAGTTCTTC. Its protein is CASLGAGYEQFF.

The chain employs TRBV3-1 and TRBJ1-2; D is unclear. CDR1 is LGHDT, CDR2 YNNKEL, per germline (reference sequence). The V end lost 1 base, the J end lost 8 bases, and 5 bases lay between the germline ends. The CDR3 runs 11 residues. The CDR3 nucleotides read TGTGCCAGCAGCCAAGGACACGGCTACACCTTC. Translated, it gives CASSQGHGYTF. Full variable domain (rest looked up from reference TRBV3-1 and TRBJ1-2): DTAVSQTPKYLVTQMGNDKSIKCEQNLGHDTMYWYKQDSKKFLKIMFSYNNKELIINETVPNRFSPKSPDKAHLNLHINSLELGDSAVYFCASSQGHGYTFGSGTRLTVV.

This clonotype was observed at least ten times. The rearrangement links TRBV12-3 or TRBV12-4 to TRBJ2-2; no clear D gene. V lost 3 bases to trimming and J lost 1 base, with 12 bases between them. The CDR3 runs to 16 residues. CDR3 DNA: TGTGCCAGCAGTTTGGTTGGCAGGATGAACACCGGGGAGCTGTTTTTT. Encoded protein: CASSLVGRMNTGELFF.

This clonotype showed up just a few times. This rearrangement joins TRBV21-1 to TRBJ1-2; the D call TRBD1 from the table was never checked on the DNA. TRBV21-1 is labeled a pseudogene. CDR3 size: 16 residues. This chain's CDR3 is CASSNRTGGIRDGYTF. For the CDR3, the DNA is TGTGCCAGCAGCAACCGGACAGGGGGGATTCGGGATGGCTACACCTTC.

This clonotype turned up a few times. V gene TRBV12-3 or TRBV12-4 combines with J gene TRBJ2-7; possibly TRBD1 or TRBD2 for D (5 bases each). Trimming left V 4 bases short and J 3 bases short, with 16 bases between. The CDR3 totals 15 residues. The CDR3 is CASSYRDGRFYEQYF. CDR3 DNA: TGTGCCAGCAGTTATCGGGACGGCAGATTCTACGAGCAGTACTTC.

The CDR3 reads CASGLRTPDNEQFF. In DNA, the CDR3 is TGTGCTAGTGGCCTTAGAACACCCGACAATGAGCAGTTCTTC. The chain has TRBV12-5 and TRBJ2-1, with D hard to call. The CDR3 has 14 residues. V was shortened by 6 bases and J by 5 bases, with 14 bases between the two germline ends. Germline CDR1 LGHNT, CDR2 FRNRAP. Combining the CDR3 with reference TRBV12-5 and TRBJ2-1 gives the whole variable domain DARVTQTPRHKVTEMGQEVTMRCQPILGHNTVFWYRQTMMQGLELLAYFRNRAPLDDSGMPKDRFSAEMPDATLATLKIQPSEPRDSAVYFCASGLRTPDNEQFFGPGTRLTVL.

This clonotype was found many times. The chain recombines TRBV10-3 with TRBJ2-6, with unresolved D. CDR3 length equals 12 residues. Trimming stripped 8 bases from V and 2 bases from J, with 4 bases between. From germline, CDR1 is ENHRY and CDR2 SYGVKD. The CDR3 nucleotides are TGTGCCATCGGGGCTGGGGCCAACGTCCTGACTTTC. Translation: CAIGAGANVLTF.

In its sample, this clonotype was seen a few times. The chain uses TRBV4-3 and TRBJ1-2, with D maybe TRBD1 (6 bases). The V and J ends lost 0 bases and 4 bases respectively, with 15 bases between them. This CDR3 region has 16 residues. CDR1 is LGHNA, CDR2 YSLEER, per germline. CDR3: CASSQEARGGGYGYTF. CDR3 coding DNA: TGCGCCAGCAGCCAAGAGGCCCGGGGGGGCGGCTATGGCTACACCTTC.

The sample holds many counts of this clonotype. The chain combines TRBV5-1 with TRBJ2-1; maybe TRBD1 (7 bases). Trimming took 7 bases from V and 2 from J, leaving 19 bases between them. The CDR3 has 16 amino acids. In germline, CDR1 is SGHRS, CDR2 YFSETQ. The DNA of the CDR3 is TGCGCCAGCGGCATATCCCAGGGGGGACCCTACAATGAGCAGTTCTTC. Translated: CASGISQGGPYNEQFF.

This clonotype occurred a few times. This chain connects TRBV27 to TRBJ2-5; D is possibly TRBD2 (5 bases). Trimming left V 5 bases short and J 5 bases short, with 18 bases between. From germline, CDR1 is MNHEY and CDR2 SMNVEV (reference sequence). The CDR3 runs to 15 residues. CDR3 protein: CASSMGAAEVETQYF. DNA of the CDR3: TGTGCCAGCAGTATGGGAGCAGCTGAAGTGGAGACCCAGTACTTC.

Many counts were recorded for this clonotype. This sequence joins TRBV12-3 or TRBV12-4 and TRBJ2-3; possibly TRBD1 or TRBD2 for D (5 bases each). This CDR3 is built from 12 residues. Deletions cut 7 bases from V and 3 bases from J, with 8 bases between. The CDR3 nucleotides are TGTGCCAGCATTTGGGGGACAGATACGCAGTATTTT. It yields the protein CASIWGTDTQYF.

The genes are TRBV11-1 and TRBJ2-3, with 14 bases that match TRBD2. J lost 3 bases, V lost 5 bases, and 10 bases had no gene match. The germline gives CDR1 SGHAT, CDR2 FQDESV (reference sequence). The CDR3 totals 18 residues. CDR3 sequence: CASSPETSGRAETDTQYF. In DNA form, the CDR3 reads TGTGCCAGCAGCCCAGAGACTAGCGGGAGGGCCGAGACAGATACGCAGTATTTT.

This clonotype was counted many times. This chain uses TRBV24-1 with TRBJ2-4; 7 nucleotides line up with TRBD1. J gave up 4 bases and V 7 bases, and 9 bases lay outside the gene matches. CDR3 length equals 15 residues. From germline, CDR1 is KGHDR and CDR2 SFDVKD. The DNA of the CDR3 is TGTGCCACCAGCTCATCGTGGGGACAGAAAAACATTCAGTACTTC. This translates into CATSSSWGQKNIQYF.

This clonotype was seen at least ten times. This chain connects TRBV28 to TRBJ2-7, with 9 bases matching TRBD2. The germline CDR1 and CDR2 sequences are MDHEN and SYDVKM. The CDR3 has 14 residues. The V segment lost 3 bases and the J segment 3 bases; nucleotides outside the gene matches: 3. CDR3 in amino acids: CASSFLAGDYEQYF. The CDR3 region has the DNA TGTGCCAGCAGTTTTTTAGCGGGGGACTACGAGCAGTACTTC.

The V gene is TRBV6-2 or TRBV6-3, the J gene TRBJ1-5; 8 nucleotides agree with TRBD1. V trimming: 7 bases; J trimming: 6 bases; junction bases outside the gene matches: 5. Germline lookup yields CDR1 MNHEY and CDR2 SVGEGT. This CDR3 has 13 residues. The DNA of the CDR3 is TGTGCCAGCACGGGACAGGCTTTTCAGCCCCAGCATTTT. Translating it yields CASTGQAFQPQHF.

V usage is TRBV5-4 and J usage is TRBJ2-3, with a tentative D call TRBD2 (6 bases). This CDR3 spans 17 amino acids. The germline V gene encodes CDR1 SGHNT and CDR2 YYREEE (reference sequence). V gave up 4 bases and J gave up 4 bases, with 22 bases separating them. CDR3 sequence (DNA): TGTGCCAGCAGCATCGTTTTAACGGGAGCTGCGGCAGATACGCAGTATTTT. It is translated as CASSIVLTGAAADTQYF.

This clonotype was detected only a few times. V gene TRBV9 combines with J gene TRBJ1-5, with TRBD1 as a possible D gene (6 bases). The germline V gene has CDR1 SGDLS and CDR2 YYNGEE. Trimming took off 4 bases at V and 0 bases at J, with 20 bases between the two ends. CDR3 length: 18 residues. CDR3 region: CASSSGGGDLYSNQPQHF. CDR3 in DNA: TGTGCCAGCAGCTCCGGAGGGGGGGATCTTTATAGCAATCAGCCCCAGCATTTT.

This clonotype has a count of ten or more. The chain employs TRBV20-1 and TRBJ2-1; 12 bases match TRBD1. This CDR3 has 16 amino acids. The V and J ends lost 3 bases and 0 bases, in that order; junction bases with no gene match: 3. Germline CDR1 and CDR2: DFQATT and SNEGSKA (reference sequence). DNA for the CDR3: TGCAGTGCTAGGGGGACAGGGGGCGCCTCCTACAATGAGCAGTTCTTC. Residues: CSARGTGGASYNEQFF.